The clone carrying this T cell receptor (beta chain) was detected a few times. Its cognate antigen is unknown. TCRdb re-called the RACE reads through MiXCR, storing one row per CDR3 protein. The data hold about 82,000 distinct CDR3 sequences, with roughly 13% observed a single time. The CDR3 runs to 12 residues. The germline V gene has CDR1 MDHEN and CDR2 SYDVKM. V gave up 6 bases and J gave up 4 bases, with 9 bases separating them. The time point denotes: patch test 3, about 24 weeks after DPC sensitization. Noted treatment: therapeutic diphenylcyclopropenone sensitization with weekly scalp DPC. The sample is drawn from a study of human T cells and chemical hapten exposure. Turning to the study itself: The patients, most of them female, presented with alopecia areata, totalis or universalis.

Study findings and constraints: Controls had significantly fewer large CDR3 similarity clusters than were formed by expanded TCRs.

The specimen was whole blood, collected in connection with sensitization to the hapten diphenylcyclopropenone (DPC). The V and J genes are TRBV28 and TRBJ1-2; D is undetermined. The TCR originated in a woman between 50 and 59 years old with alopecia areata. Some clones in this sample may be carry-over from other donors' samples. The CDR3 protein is CASSPWGYGYTF. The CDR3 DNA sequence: TGTGCCAGCAGCCCCTGGGGCTATGGCTACACCTTC.